The 32 T cell receptor beta chains below all came from one sample that was sequenced in a study of identical twins. MiXCR was run by TCRdb on the 5' RACE reads, yielding one entry per CDR3 protein. In the table there are 650,000 to 800,000 distinct CDR3 sequences, around 8.3% of which are singletons. This sample was also put to use in a study of yellow fever vaccine responses in identical twins.

Sequenced input: PBMCs. These receptors were obtained from a woman between 18 and 30 years old in good health.

In this sample, this clonotype turned up many times. This chain uses TRBV12-3 or TRBV12-4 with TRBJ2-3; D not resolved. The germline V and J ends were trimmed by 6 bases and 1 base, with 11 bases remaining between them. The CDR3 is 14 residues long. CDR3 loop: CASSRPLRTDTQYF. The DNA of the CDR3 is TGTGCCAGCAGCCGTCCGCTTCGCACAGATACGCAGTATTTT.

This clonotype was seen a few times. The rearrangement uses TRBV4-1 and TRBJ1-2; D is unclear. Trimming removed 0 bases from V and 6 bases from J, with 14 bases in between. Germline CDR1 and CDR2: MGHRA and YSYEKL. This CDR3 is built from 15 residues. The CDR3 spells CASSQDRPGRNGYTF. In nucleotides, the CDR3 is TGCGCCAGCAGCCAAGATAGGCCGGGGAGAAATGGCTACACCTTC.

About this clonotype itself: At one of its ends the junction is not consistent with the germline gene, which may arise from a read error. The V call is TRBV19, the J call TRBJ2-3, with D perhaps matching TRBD1 (6 bases). The CDR3 covers 11 residues. Per germline, CDR1 LNHDA and CDR2 SQIVND (reference sequence). The CDR3 is CASSQGPGPVF. In DNA form, the CDR3 reads TGTGCCAGTAGCCAGGGGCCGGGACCAGTATTT.

This sequence joins TRBV21-1 and TRBJ2-1; TRBD1 is the table's D call, not checked against the DNA. TRBV21-1 is termed a pseudogene. The CDR3 has 12 residues. In DNA form, the CDR3 reads TGTGCCAGCAGCAAACGGGGGGCTGAGCAGTTCTTC. Protein product: CASSKRGAEQFF.

The gene calls are TRBV11-3 and TRBJ2-2, with D perhaps matching TRBD2 (5 bases). Germline CDR1 is SGHNT and CDR2 is YENEEA. This CDR3 contains 14 residues. Between the trimmed V and J ends, which lost 5 bases and 7 bases, there was a span of 14 bases. The CDR3 reads CASSLLGDIGELFF. The CDR3 coding sequence is TGTGCCAGCAGCCTTCTCGGGGATATCGGGGAGCTGTTTTTT. The full variable domain, with the rest looked up from reference TRBV11-3 and TRBJ2-2, is EAGVVQSPRYKIIEKKQPVAFWCNPISGHNTLYWYLQNLGQGPELLIRYENEEAVDDSQLPKDRFSAERLKGVDSTLKIQPAELGDSAVYLCASSLLGDIGELFFGEGSRLTVL.

There are many counts of this clonotype. Sequence at one end of the junction differs from germline and may be a read error. This chain links TRBV6-5 with TRBJ2-2; D might be TRBD1 or TRBD2, each matching 7 bases. The germline CDR1 and CDR2 sequences are MNHEY and SVGAGI. CDR3 length: 12 amino acids. DNA of the CDR3: TGCGCCAGCAGGGGGGGGACCGGGGAGCTGTTTTTT. The encoded protein is CASRGGTGELFF.

This clonotype has just a few counts. The CDR3 loop reads CASSPRGPGNEQFF. CDR3 sequence (DNA): TGTGCCAGCAGTCCGCGGGGCCCGGGCAATGAGCAGTTCTTC. V is TRBV6-4 and J is TRBJ2-1; a possible D gene is TRBD2 (6 bases). The ends were cut back, 5 bases at V and 6 bases at J, with 14 bases in the middle. CDR1 is MRHNA, CDR2 SNTAGT, per germline. This CDR3 spans 14 amino acids.

The chain has TRBV24-1 and TRBJ2-7; 12 bases line up with TRBD1. The V segment lost 4 bases and the J segment 8 bases; nucleotides outside the gene matches: 8. Germline-derived CDR1 and CDR2 are KGHDR and SFDVKD. The CDR3 is 15 residues long. CDR3 amino acids: CATSDRDRGPSQQYF. CDR3 bases: TGTGCCACCAGTGACCGGGACAGGGGGCCGTCACAGCAGTACTTC.

This clonotype was found many times. The V and J genes are TRBV5-1 and TRBJ2-2; 7 positions match TRBD2. J was trimmed by 6 bases and V by 1 base; bases with no gene match: 3. The CDR3 is made up of 14 amino acids. Germline-derived CDR1 and CDR2 are SGHRS and YFSETQ. In DNA, the CDR3 is TGCGCCAGCAGCTTGCGAGCGGGGTCCGGGGAGCTGTTTTTT. Its protein is CASSLRAGSGELFF. The full variable domain, with the rest looked up from reference TRBV5-1 and TRBJ2-2, is KAGVTQTPRYLIKTRGQQVTLSCSPISGHRSVSWYQQTPGQGLQFLFEYFSETQRNKGNFPGRFSGRQFSNSRSEMNVSTLELGDSALYLCASSLRAGSGELFFGEGSRLTVL.

This clonotype was observed a few times. This chain connects TRBV11-3 to TRBJ2-2; TRBD2 matches 7 bases. This CDR3 region has 16 residues. The V and J ends lost 5 bases and 2 bases, in that order; junction bases with no gene match: 8. The germline V gene has CDR1 SGHNT and CDR2 YENEEA. This CDR3 reads CASSPTGGKNTGELFF. The CDR3 nucleotides read TGTGCCAGCAGCCCAACGGGGGGAAAAAACACCGGGGAGCTGTTTTTT.

This rearrangement joins TRBV27 to TRBJ2-3; D unclear. V was pared by 2 bases and J by 4 bases, with 10 bases between. The CDR3 is 14 residues long. The germline V gene has CDR1 MNHEY and CDR2 SMNVEV (reference sequence). CDR3 bases: TGTGCCAGCAGTTTACAGGTTGGAGCAGATACGCAGTATTTT. Residues: CASSLQVGADTQYF.

The chain recombines TRBV4-2 with TRBJ2-5, with 7 bases that match TRBD1. This CDR3 is 16 amino acids long. V lost 2 bases to trimming and J lost 5 bases; unmatched junction nucleotides: 11. In germline, CDR1 is LGHNA, CDR2 YNFKEQ. The CDR3 is CASSQFGLDREETQYF. In DNA, the CDR3 is TGTGCCAGCAGCCAATTTGGTCTCGACAGGGAGGAGACCCAGTACTTC.

This clonotype was observed at least ten times. The chain is built from TRBV20-1 and TRBJ2-3; 7 positions match TRBD2. The germline V gene encodes CDR1 DFQATT and CDR2 SNEGSKA (reference sequence). Germline trimming cut 4 bases from V and 0 bases from J; bases unmatched to any gene: 1. The CDR3 extends over 13 amino acids. The CDR3 protein is CSATSGSTDTQYF. The DNA for the CDR3 is TGCAGTGCTACTAGCGGTAGCACAGATACGCAGTATTTT.

This clonotype appeared many times. The chain couples TRBV10-3 to TRBJ2-7, with 9 positions matching TRBD2. The ends lost 7 bases at V and 0 bases at J; junction bases unmatched: 4. This CDR3 is built from 14 residues. Germline V lookup: CDR1 ENHRY, CDR2 SYGVKD. CDR3 nucleotides: TGTGCCATCAAGGTAGCGGGAGCCTCCTACGAGCAGTACTTC. Its protein product is CAIKVAGASYEQYF.

This chain joins TRBV28 and TRBJ2-2; D remains ambiguous. Germline CDR1 MDHEN, CDR2 SYDVKM. The CDR3 is 11 residues long. V lost 5 bases and J 6 bases, leaving 4 bases between the germline ends. This CDR3 is CASSRPGELFF. The CDR3 DNA sequence: TGTGCCAGCAGTCGACCCGGGGAGCTGTTTTTT.

The sample holds many counts of this clonotype. V gene TRBV7-9 combines with J gene TRBJ2-7; 8 bases agree with TRBD1. CDR1 is SEHNR and CDR2 is FQNEAQ in the germline V gene (reference sequence). This CDR3 has 14 amino acids. Losses at the gene ends were 5 bases for V and 6 bases for J; bases not matched to a gene: 9. The CDR3 loop is CASSPTTGAGEQYF. DNA for the CDR3: TGTGCCAGCAGCCCAACGACAGGGGCTGGCGAGCAGTACTTC.

The chain uses TRBV7-2 and TRBJ2-3; D gene unclear. The V gene lost 7 bases and the J gene lost 1 base, with 12 bases spanning the gap. This CDR3 region has 14 residues. Germline V gene sequence: CDR1 SGHTA, CDR2 FQGNSA. In DNA form, the CDR3 reads TGTGCCAGCACCTGGCGTTTCCGCACAGATACGCAGTATTTT. Protein product: CASTWRFRTDTQYF. The full variable domain, rest sourced from reference TRBV7-2 and TRBJ2-3, is GAGVSQSPSNKVTEKGKDVELRCDPISGHTALYWYRQSLGQGLEFLIYFQGNSAPDKSGLPSDRFSAERTGGSVSTLTIQRTQQEDSAVYLCASTWRFRTDTQYFGPGTRLTVL.

J is TRBJ2-1 and V is TRBV3-1; D not resolved. V was pared by 0 bases and J by 7 bases, with 13 bases between. The CDR3 consists of 15 residues. CDR1 is LGHDT and CDR2 is YNNKEL in the germline V gene (reference sequence). The CDR3 loop reads CASSQDGRLWNEQFF. The CDR3 nucleotides read TGTGCCAGCAGCCAAGATGGCAGGCTGTGGAATGAGCAGTTCTTC.

This clonotype was detected many times. The chain recombines TRBV10-3 with TRBJ2-2; D is unresolved. The CDR3 sequence is 16 residues long. With 0 bases removed from V and 0 bases from J, the gap between germline ends came to 8 bases. CDR1 is ENHRY and CDR2 is SYGVKD in the germline V gene. CDR3 in amino acids: CAISESGKPNTGELFF. CDR3 DNA sequence: TGTGCCATCAGTGAGTCCGGAAAGCCGAACACCGGGGAGCTGTTTTTT.

This clonotype came up many times. This chain uses TRBV5-1 with TRBJ2-3; weak D call: TRBD1 (7 bases). This CDR3 has 15 amino acids. V was shortened by 5 bases and J by 4 bases, with 17 bases between the two germline ends. CDR1 is SGHRS, CDR2 YFSETQ, per germline. The CDR3 here is CASRMTGTGADTQYF. The CDR3 region has the DNA TGCGCCAGCAGAATGACAGGGACGGGAGCAGATACGCAGTATTTT.

This clonotype was counted between two and nine times. V is TRBV9 and J is TRBJ2-1, with D unclear. Trimming took 5 bases from V and 9 from J, leaving 15 bases between them. Germline CDR1 and CDR2: SGDLS and YYNGEE. The CDR3 runs 13 residues. The CDR3 coding sequence is TGTGCCAGCAGAAAGACACAACGGGCTGAGCAGTTCTTC. Its translation is CASRKTQRAEQFF.

This clonotype was observed many times. The chain links TRBV11-2 to TRBJ2-5; the match to TRBD2 covers 11 bases. The V gene's germline CDR1 is SGHAT and CDR2 FQNNGV. The ends lost 4 bases at V and 4 bases at J; junction bases unmatched: 14. The CDR3 contains 18 residues. The CDR3 spells CASSSKHTGLAGRETQYF. The CDR3 bases are TGTGCCAGCAGCTCAAAGCACACTGGACTAGCGGGTAGAGAGACCCAGTACTTC.

The chain recombines TRBV3-1 with TRBJ2-3; D could derive from TRBD1 or TRBD2 (5 bases each). V lost 1 base and J 3 bases, leaving 11 bases between the germline ends. Germline CDR1 and CDR2: LGHDT and YNNKEL (reference sequence). CDR3 size: 15 residues. The CDR3 nucleotides are TGTGCCAGCAGCCAAGGATTGGGACCAACAGATACGCAGTATTTT. Translating gives CASSQGLGPTDTQYF.

In this sample, this clonotype turned up a few times. The chain carries TRBV27 and TRBJ2-7; 10 bases are shared with TRBD2. This CDR3 is 14 amino acids long. Germline-derived CDR1 and CDR2 are MNHEY and SMNVEV (reference sequence). V dropped 5 bases and J dropped 4; count of bases not matched to a gene: 5. The CDR3 region has the DNA TGTGCCAGCAGTACCACGGGACTAGCGTACGAGCAGTACTTC. Its protein is CASSTTGLAYEQYF.

This clonotype was counted many times. In DNA form, the CDR3 reads TGCAGCGTTGTAGTCGGGGGACGAGATACGCAGTATTTT. This gives the protein CSVVVGGRDTQYF. The rearrangement links TRBV29-1 to TRBJ2-3; perhaps TRBD2 as D (6 bases). Germline V CDR1 and CDR2: SQVTM, ANQGSEA. The CDR3 sequence is 13 residues long. V dropped 4 bases and J dropped 5 bases, with 13 bases sitting between them.

The chain is built from TRBV28 and TRBJ1-2; 7 nucleotides align to TRBD1. This CDR3 region has 12 residues. Trimming removed 7 bases from V and 7 bases from J; junction bases left unmatched: 6. Germline CDR1 reads MDHEN; CDR2 reads SYDVKM. The CDR3 protein is CASITGVGGYTF. The CDR3 coding sequence is TGTGCCAGCATTACAGGGGTAGGTGGCTACACCTTC.

V and J are TRBV27 and TRBJ1-4; D is unresolved. Germline V gene data show CDR1 as MNHEY and CDR2 as SMNVEV (reference sequence). Trimming shortened V by 8 bases and J by 8 bases, and 15 bases separated the two germline ends. The CDR3 spans 13 residues. DNA of the CDR3: TGTGCCAGCGCGCTATCAAGTGGCGAAAAACTGTTTTTT. Protein sequence: CASALSSGEKLFF.

This clonotype was seen a few times. This chain uses TRBV6-2 or TRBV6-3 with TRBJ2-3; D ambiguous. The CDR3 spans 13 residues. V was trimmed by 5 bases and J by 5 bases, leaving 11 bases between them. Germline CDR1 and CDR2: MNHEY and SVGEGT. CDR3 sequence: CASSHYVRDTQYF. The CDR3 DNA reads as TGTGCCAGCAGTCACTACGTCAGAGATACGCAGTATTTT.

The CDR3 loop reads CATSRGFKQFF. CDR3 in DNA: TGTGCCACCAGTCGAGGGTTTAAGCAGTTCTTC. The V and J genes are TRBV24-1 and TRBJ2-1; D is perhaps TRBD2 (5 bases). V lost 6 bases to trimming and J lost 11 bases, with 10 bases between them. This CDR3 has 11 amino acids. Germline V gene lookup returns CDR1 KGHDR and CDR2 SFDVKD.

Many counts were recorded for this clonotype. V and J are TRBV7-2 and TRBJ2-7; TRBD2 agrees at 7 bases. The V gene end was trimmed by 5 bases and the J gene end by 6 bases; junction bases not matched to a gene: 10. This CDR3 has 14 amino acids. In germline, CDR1 is SGHTA, CDR2 FQGNSA. CDR3 DNA sequence: TGTGCCAGCAGCCTTTGGACTAGTGAGGGCGAGCAGTACTTC. Translated, it gives CASSLWTSEGEQYF.

This clonotype was observed a handful of times. CDR3 protein: CSVIPSGRAFEQYF. CDR3 nucleotides: TGCAGCGTGATACCTAGCGGGAGGGCCTTCGAGCAGTACTTC. The chain links TRBV29-1 to TRBJ2-7; TRBD2 aligns across 12 bases. CDR3 length: 14 amino acids. V dropped 6 bases and J dropped 6; count of bases not matched to a gene: 9. Germline CDR1 is SQVTM and CDR2 is ANQGSEA.

The chain recombines TRBV24-1 with TRBJ2-1; the D gene is possibly TRBD1 (6 bases). The ends were cut back, 4 bases at V and 4 bases at J, with 13 bases in the middle. The CDR3 totals 15 residues. Germline V gives CDR1 KGHDR, CDR2 SFDVKD. The CDR3 protein is CATSESGTPYNEQFF. As DNA, the CDR3 is TGTGCCACCAGTGAGTCCGGGACACCTTACAATGAGCAGTTCTTC.